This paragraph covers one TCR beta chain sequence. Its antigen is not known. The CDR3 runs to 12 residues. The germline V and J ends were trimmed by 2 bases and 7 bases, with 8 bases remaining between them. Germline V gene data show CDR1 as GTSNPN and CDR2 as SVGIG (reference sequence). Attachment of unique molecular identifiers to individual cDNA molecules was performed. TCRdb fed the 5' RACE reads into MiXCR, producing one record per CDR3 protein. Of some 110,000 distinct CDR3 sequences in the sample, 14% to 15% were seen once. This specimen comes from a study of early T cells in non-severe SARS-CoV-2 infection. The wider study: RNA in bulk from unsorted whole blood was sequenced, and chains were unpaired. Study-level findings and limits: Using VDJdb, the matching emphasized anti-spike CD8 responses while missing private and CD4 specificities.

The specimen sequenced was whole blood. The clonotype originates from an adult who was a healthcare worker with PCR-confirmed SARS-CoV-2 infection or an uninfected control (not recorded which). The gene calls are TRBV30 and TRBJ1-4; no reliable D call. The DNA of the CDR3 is TGTGCCTGGAGTACCGCTGGTGAAAAACTGTTTTTT. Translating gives CAWSTAGEKLFF. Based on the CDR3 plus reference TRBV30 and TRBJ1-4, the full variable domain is SQTIHQWPATLVQPVGSPLSLECTVEGTSNPNLYWYRQAAGRGLQLLFYSVGIGQISSEVPQNLSASRPQDRQFILSSKKLLLSDSGFYLCAWSTAGEKLFFGSGTQLSVL.